This T cell receptor (beta chain) was observed in a study of T cell clones after liver transplantation. Clones were read by immunoSEQ multiplex PCR, and TCRdb kept only the in-frame ones, dropping some. The sample records 35,000 to 45,000 clones, about 86% being singletons. Study results and caveats: Migration into the graft, not deletion, may explain lost graft donor-reactive T cells.

A remark on this clone: Antigen: not known.

The receptor comes from a human patient who received a liver transplant. Some T cells may be graft donor cells. The material was CD4+ T cells from blood, obtained 24 months after liver transplant.

The DNA for the CDR3 is TGTGCCAGCAGGTCGGGCCCCTACGAGCAGTACTTC. It yields the protein CASRSGPYEQYF. The chain uses TRBV28 and TRBJ2-7, with D unresolved. Between the trimmed V and J ends, which lost 6 bases and 2 bases, there was a span of 8 bases. This CDR3 is 12 amino acids long. Germline CDR1 and CDR2: MDHEN and SYDVKM.